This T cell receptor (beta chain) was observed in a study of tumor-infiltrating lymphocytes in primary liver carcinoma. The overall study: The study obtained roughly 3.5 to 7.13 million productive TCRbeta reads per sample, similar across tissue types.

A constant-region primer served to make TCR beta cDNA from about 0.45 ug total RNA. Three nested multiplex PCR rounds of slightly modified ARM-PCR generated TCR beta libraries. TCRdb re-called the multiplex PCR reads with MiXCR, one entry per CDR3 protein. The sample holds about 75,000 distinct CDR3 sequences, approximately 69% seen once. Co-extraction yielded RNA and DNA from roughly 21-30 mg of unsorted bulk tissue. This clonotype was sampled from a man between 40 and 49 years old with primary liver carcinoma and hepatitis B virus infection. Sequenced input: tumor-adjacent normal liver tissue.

This CDR3 reads CASSQVSVWLEGRTDTQYF. The CDR3 DNA reads TGCGCCAGCAGCCAAGTTTCAGTGTGGCTGGAGGGAAGGACAGATACGCAGTATTTT. The chain couples TRBV4-3 to TRBJ2-3; D is perhaps TRBD2 (6 bases). From germline, CDR1 is LGHNA and CDR2 YSLEER. The CDR3 contains 19 residues. V lost 1 base and J lost 3, with 23 bases in between.